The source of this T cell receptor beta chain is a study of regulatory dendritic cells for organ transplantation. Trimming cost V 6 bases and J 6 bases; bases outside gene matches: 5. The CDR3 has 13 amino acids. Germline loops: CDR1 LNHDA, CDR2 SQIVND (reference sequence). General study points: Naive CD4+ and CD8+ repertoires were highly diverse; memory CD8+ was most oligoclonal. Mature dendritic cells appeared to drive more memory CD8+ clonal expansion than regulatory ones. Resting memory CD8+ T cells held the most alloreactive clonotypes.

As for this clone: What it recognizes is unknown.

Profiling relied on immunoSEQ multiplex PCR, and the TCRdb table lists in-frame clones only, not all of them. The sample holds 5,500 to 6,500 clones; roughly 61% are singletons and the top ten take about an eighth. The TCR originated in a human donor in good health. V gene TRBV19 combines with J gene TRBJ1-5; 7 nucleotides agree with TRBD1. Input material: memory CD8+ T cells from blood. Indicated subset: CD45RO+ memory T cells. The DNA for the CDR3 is TGTGCCAGTAGGACAGGGTTGTCTCAGCCCCAGCATTTT. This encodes CASRTGLSQPQHF.